These T cell receptor beta chains were read from a single sample in a study of shared clonotypes between healthy human individuals. The assay was immunoSEQ multiplex PCR, and TCRdb's table has in-frame clones only and misses some. The data hold roughly 2,000,000 clones, with about 95% observed a single time. Source material: naive CD8+ T cells sorted from blood. The source of these receptors is a man between 18 and 29 years old in good health. The CDR3 runs from the conserved cysteine through the conserved F or W. The D gene is left open where the match is weak. Clone size appears in some rows only: once, few, many, or a class for an expanded clone.

abundance: -
v_gene: TRBV9
d_gene: TRBD2
j_gene: TRBJ2-7
CDR3nt: TGTGCCAGCAGCCCTCGGACTAGCGGCTACGAGCAGTACTTC
CDR3aa: CASSPRTSGYEQYF

abundance: -
v_gene: TRBV25-1
d_gene: TRBD1
j_gene: TRBJ2-3
CDR3nt: TGTGCCACACAACAGGGGGCGGTTACAGATACGCAGTATTTT
CDR3aa: CATQQGAVTDTQYF

abundance: -
v_gene: TRBV15
d_gene: TRBD1
j_gene: TRBJ2-7
CDR3nt: TGTGCCACCAGCAGAGAAAGGGGGCCCCTCGCCTACGAGCAGTACTTC
CDR3aa: CATSRERGPLAYEQYF

abundance: once
v_gene: TRBV27
d_gene: TRBD1
j_gene: TRBJ2-7
CDR3nt: TGTGCCAGCAGTTTATCTCCTGGGACAGGGGCCTACGAGCAGTACTTC
CDR3aa: CASSLSPGTGAYEQYF

abundance: -
v_gene: TRBV6-6
d_gene: -
j_gene: TRBJ1-1
CDR3nt: TGTGCCAGCAGTTACATTCTCACTGAAGCTTTCTTT
CDR3aa: CASSYILTEAFF

abundance: -
v_gene: TRBV9
d_gene: TRBD2
j_gene: TRBJ2-3
CDR3nt: TGTGCCAGCAGCGTGGGACTAGCGGTCTCTAGCACAGATACGCAGTATTTT
CDR3aa: CASSVGLAVSSTDTQYF

abundance: once
v_gene: TRBV5-1
d_gene: -
j_gene: TRBJ2-3
CDR3nt: TGCGCCAGCAGCACGACCTTTTCTAGCACAGATACGCAGTATTTT
CDR3aa: CASSTTFSSTDTQYF

abundance: -
v_gene: TRBV4-2
d_gene: -
j_gene: TRBJ1-6
CDR3nt: TGTGCCAGCAGCCAAGATTCCCACAGGGCCCCTAATTCACCCCTCCACTTT
CDR3aa: CASSQDSHRAPNSPLHF

abundance: -
v_gene: TRBV5-4
d_gene: -
j_gene: TRBJ2-3
CDR3nt: TGTGCCAGCAGCGCGCCAGGCCGGCTAGTTAGCACAGATACGCAGTATTTT
CDR3aa: CASSAPGRLVSTDTQYF

abundance: -
v_gene: TRBV5-4
d_gene: -
j_gene: TRBJ1-1
CDR3nt: TGTGCCAGCAGCTTGGAGGCTGCGGGGGCCTTAGTGGGGAACACTGAAGCTTTCTTT
CDR3aa: CASSLEAAGALVGNTEAFF

abundance: once
v_gene: TRBV9
d_gene: -
j_gene: TRBJ2-7
CDR3nt: TGTGCCAGCAGCCAAGGGGAGACAGGCTCCTACGAGCAGTACTTC
CDR3aa: CASSQGETGSYEQYF

abundance: -
v_gene: TRBV13
d_gene: TRBD2
j_gene: TRBJ2-2
CDR3nt: TGTGCCAGCAGCGGCCAACTAGCGGGAGGAGTCACCGGGGAGCTGTTTTTT
CDR3aa: CASSGQLAGGVTGELFF

abundance: -
v_gene: TRBV27
d_gene: -
j_gene: TRBJ2-6
CDR3nt: TGTGCCAGCAGTTTACTGTACGGGGCCAACGTCCTGACTTTC
CDR3aa: CASSLLYGANVLTF

abundance: once
v_gene: TRBV28
d_gene: -
j_gene: TRBJ2-5
CDR3nt: TGTGCCAGCAGTGTTTCAGGGGAAGAGACCCAGTACTTC
CDR3aa: CASSVSGEETQYF

abundance: -
v_gene: TRBV5-5
d_gene: -
j_gene: TRBJ1-1
CDR3nt: TGTGCCAGCAGCCGATCGACAGGGAACACTGAAGCTTTCTTT
CDR3aa: CASSRSTGNTEAFF

abundance: -
v_gene: TRBV30
d_gene: TRBD2
j_gene: TRBJ2-3
CDR3nt: TGTGCCTGGAGTGTACTAGCGGGCACAGATACGCAGTATTTT
CDR3aa: CAWSVLAGTDTQYF